The entry below describes one TCR beta chain. As yet, its antigen is unknown. This sample was included in a study of shared clonotypes between healthy human individuals. This table comes from immunoSEQ multiplex PCR, and its TCRdb copy is limited to in-frame clones, with some not included. This repertoire shows around 1,900,000 clones, about 94% found once; its top ten account for about 1.6%. Germline loops: CDR1 MNHEY, CDR2 SMNVEV (reference sequence). CDR3 length: 15 residues. The V and J ends lost 3 bases and 1 base respectively, with 11 bases between them. Selected positively for CCR7 and CD45RO-negative, naive CD8 cells excluded terminally differentiated effector memory CD45RA+ cells. Overall study findings and caveats: The authors sampled blood alone, and tissue repertoires likely differ.

V and J are TRBV27 and TRBJ2-3; no clear D gene. The sequenced sample consisted of naive CD8+ T cells from PBMCs. This TCR was recovered from a man aged 18-30 years in good health. Some clones in this sample may be carry-over from other donors' samples. The CDR3 DNA reads TGTGCCAGCAGTTTGGGCGGTGGGGGCACAGATACGCAGTATTTT. Protein product: CASSLGGGGTDTQYF.